The T cell receptor (beta chain) described here comes from a study of blood T cell repertoires in COVID-19. Study as a whole: Researchers got acute and convalescent COVID-19 samples from the United States, Italy and Spain. Sample material is recorded as cDNA or gDNA derived from T cells, B-cell-depleted T cells, or PBMCs.

Original processing methods: Estimated nucleated cell counts came from reference gene primer amplification. TCRdb's copy holds only in-frame clones and misses some; the assay was immunoSEQ multiplex PCR. The DNA gave D and trimming, while V, J and clone size come from that table. The sample yields hundreds of thousands of clones, around nine tenths seen once. CDR3 length: 17 amino acids. CDR1 SGDLS and CDR2 YYNGEE come from the germline V gene. Trimming stripped 0 bases from V and 0 bases from J, with 13 bases between. The chain carries TRBV9 and TRBJ2-1, with a possible D match to TRBD1 (6 bases). This sequence was found in a man in his sixties who had recovered from COVID-19. The sample comprised peripheral blood. CDR3 in amino acids: CASSVGAGTSSYNEQFF. Here the CDR3 DNA reads TGTGCCAGCAGCGTAGGGGCCGGGACAAGCTCCTACAATGAGCAGTTCTTC.